One sample yielded the 27 T cell receptor beta chains listed below, sequenced in a study of T cell repertoires in cytomegalovirus infection. TCRdb reprocessed the reads via MiXCR and lists one record per CDR3 protein. This table holds roughly 250,000 distinct CDR3 sequences, roughly an eighth found once. Material for sequencing was PBMCs. These receptors originate from a human donor in good health (CMV status not recorded). Some clones in this sample may be carry-over from other donors' samples.

This clonotype has at least ten counts. The chain is built from TRBV7-2 and TRBJ1-5; D not resolved. The germline CDR1 and CDR2 sequences are SGHTA and FQGNSA. The germline V and J ends were trimmed by 9 bases and 0 bases, with 21 bases remaining between them. The CDR3 runs 17 residues. CDR3 residues: CASPKYPPSNSNQPQHF. DNA for the CDR3: TGTGCCAGTCCCAAGTATCCCCCGAGTAATAGCAATCAGCCCCAGCATTTT.

This clonotype occurred many times. The chain couples TRBV7-2 to TRBJ2-7, with D possibly being TRBD2 (6 bases). Germline CDR1 is SGHTA and CDR2 is FQGNSA. The CDR3 is 16 residues long. V dropped 5 bases and J dropped 2 bases, with 19 bases sitting between them. In DNA form, the CDR3 reads TGTGCCAGCAGCACCGGCGGAGGGAGGCTCACCTACGAGCAGTACTTC. This translates into CASSTGGGRLTYEQYF. The full variable domain, with the rest looked up from reference TRBV7-2 and TRBJ2-7, is GAGVSQSPSNKVTEKGKDVELRCDPISGHTALYWYRQSLGQGLEFLIYFQGNSAPDKSGLPSDRFSAERTGGSVSTLTIQRTQQEDSAVYLCASSTGGGRLTYEQYFGPGTRLTVT.

The V and J genes are TRBV7-9 and TRBJ1-2; the match to TRBD1 covers 10 bases. Germline CDR1 reads SEHNR; CDR2 reads FQNEAQ (reference sequence). The CDR3 consists of 16 residues. V shed 5 bases and J 2 bases; nucleotides not matched to a gene: 8. The CDR3 DNA reads as TGTGCCAGCAGCCCTGACCGGGGACAGGGGAACTATGGCTACACCTTC. This gives the protein CASSPDRGQGNYGYTF.

The chain combines TRBV7-9 with TRBJ2-1; 9 bases fit TRBD1. This CDR3 comprises 15 residues. V trimming: 4 bases; J trimming: 7 bases; junction bases outside the gene matches: 8. Germline V gene sequence: CDR1 SEHNR, CDR2 FQNEAQ (reference sequence). CDR3 residues: CASSSGTGIYNEQFF. CDR3 in DNA: TGTGCCAGCAGCTCGGGGACAGGGATTTATAATGAGCAGTTCTTC.

The chain recombines TRBV11-3 with TRBJ2-7; D is unclear. The CDR3 extends over 13 amino acids. V was trimmed by 0 bases and J by 3 bases, leaving 6 bases between them. Germline loops: CDR1 SGHNT, CDR2 YENEEA. This CDR3 reads CASSLEFHYEQYF. The CDR3 coding sequence is TGTGCCAGCAGCTTAGAATTCCACTACGAGCAGTACTTC.

V is TRBV20-1 and J is TRBJ2-1; D gene unclear. Trimming pared 1 base from V and 9 bases from J, leaving 16 bases between. The germline gives CDR1 DFQATT, CDR2 SNEGSKA (reference sequence). The CDR3 totals 14 residues. The CDR3 sequence is CSARGVKLYGEQFF. The DNA for the CDR3 is TGCAGTGCTAGAGGAGTAAAGTTGTACGGTGAGCAGTTCTTC.

This clonotype was found many times. V is TRBV12-5 and J is TRBJ1-1; D may be TRBD1 (5 bases). CDR3 length: 13 amino acids. The germline gives CDR1 LGHNT, CDR2 FRNRAP. The germline V and J ends were trimmed by 2 bases and 4 bases, with 8 bases remaining between them. DNA of the CDR3: TGTGCTAGTGGTTTGCGGGGGACCACTGAAGCTTTCTTT. Translated, it gives CASGLRGTTEAFF.

This clonotype was observed at least ten times. The J gene is TRBJ1-5, the V gene TRBV7-9, with TRBD1 matching over 7 bases. With V trimmed by 4 bases and J by 6 bases, 6 bases remained unmatched. The CDR3 covers 14 residues. CDR1 is SEHNR, CDR2 FQNEAQ, per germline (reference sequence). This CDR3 is CASSSTGFGQPQHF. In nucleotides, the CDR3 is TGTGCCAGCAGCTCGACAGGGTTTGGTCAGCCCCAGCATTTT.

This clonotype was seen many times. The CDR3 coding sequence is TGTGCCAGCAGTTCACCACTCCTGACTAGCGGACCCACAGATACGCAGTATTTT. The encoded protein is CASSSPLLTSGPTDTQYF. The chain links TRBV27 to TRBJ2-3; 9 bases line up with TRBD2. The J segment lost 2 bases and the V segment lost 4 bases, leaving 13 bases of the junction unmatched. CDR3 length equals 18 residues. Germline values: CDR1 MNHEY, CDR2 SMNVEV (reference sequence).

This clonotype was counted a few times. The chain combines TRBV29-1 with TRBJ2-5, with D possibly being TRBD2 (7 bases). Deletions cut 7 bases from V and 4 bases from J, with 19 bases between. Germline V gives CDR1 SQVTM, CDR2 ANQGSEA. This CDR3 has 14 residues. CDR3 DNA: TGCAGCGGGAGGGGAGGGGGGGGACTAGAGACCCAGTACTTC. This sequence encodes CSGRGGGGLETQYF. The full variable domain, rest sourced from reference TRBV29-1 and TRBJ2-5, is SAVISQKPSRDICQRGTSLTIQCQVDSQVTMMFWYRQQPGQSLTLIATANQGSEATYESGFVIDKFPISRPNLTFSTLTVSNMSPEDSSIYLCSGRGGGGLETQYFGPGTRLLVL.

This clonotype has a handful of counts. This chain joins TRBV28 and TRBJ2-1; 8 bases agree with TRBD2. Germline assignment: CDR1 MDHEN and CDR2 SYDVKM. V dropped 11 bases and J dropped 3; count of bases not matched to a gene: 9. The CDR3 is made up of 14 amino acids. The CDR3: CACSGVDRYNEQFF. CDR3 coding DNA: TGTGCCTGTAGCGGGGTGGACCGCTACAATGAGCAGTTCTTC.

This clonotype has at least ten counts. This sequence joins TRBV24-1 and TRBJ2-1; a possible D gene is TRBD2 (6 bases). Germline CDR1 KGHDR, CDR2 SFDVKD. V was cut by 0 bases and J by 6 bases, with 14 bases left in between. The CDR3 contains 16 residues. The CDR3 loop is CATSDLQFGGTNEQFF. In DNA, the CDR3 is TGTGCCACCAGTGATTTGCAGTTCGGCGGGACCAATGAGCAGTTCTTC.

This clonotype was counted only a few times. The CDR3 sequence is CSARKGRESLQETQYF. CDR3 DNA sequence: TGCAGTGCTCGTAAGGGGCGGGAAAGCTTACAAGAGACCCAGTACTTC. This chain uses TRBV20-1 with TRBJ2-5, with D perhaps matching TRBD2 (6 bases). Trimming cost V 5 bases and J 2 bases, with 21 bases left between them. The CDR3 runs 16 residues. Germline-derived CDR1 and CDR2 are DFQATT and SNEGSKA (reference sequence).

A few counts support this clonotype. The J gene is TRBJ2-1, the V gene TRBV19; D is possibly TRBD2 (5 bases). The germline V gene has CDR1 LNHDA and CDR2 SQIVND (reference sequence). Trimming left V 2 bases short and J 2 bases short, with 7 bases between. This CDR3 spans 14 amino acids. DNA for the CDR3: TGTGCCAGTAGTATACAGCGGCCCTACAATGAGCAGTTCTTC. It translates to CASSIQRPYNEQFF. Together with reference TRBV19 and TRBJ2-1, the CDR3 gives the full variable domain: DGGITQSPKYLFRKEGQNVTLSCEQNLNHDAMYWYRQDPGQGLRLIYYSQIVNDFQKGDIAEGYSVSREKKESFPLTVTSAQKNPTAFYLCASSIQRPYNEQFFGPGTRLTVL.

The V call is TRBV29-1, the J call TRBJ2-1; TRBD2 aligns across 8 bases. This CDR3 region has 11 residues. CDR1 and CDR2 from the germline V gene are SQVTM and ANQGSEA. Unmatched junction bases numbered 8, after V lost 4 bases and J lost 15 bases. The CDR3, as DNA: TGCAGCGTTGGGGGAGCGGGAGAAGGGTTCTTC. Translated, it gives CSVGGAGEGFF.

This clonotype was counted many times. The rearrangement links TRBV7-2 to TRBJ2-3; weak D call: TRBD2 (6 bases). Germline CDR1 is SGHTA and CDR2 is FQGNSA. The V and J ends lost 4 bases and 2 bases respectively, with 10 bases between them. The CDR3 contains 14 residues. The CDR3 loop is CASSSGVNTDTQYF. The CDR3 nucleotides read TGTGCCAGCAGCTCGGGGGTTAACACAGATACGCAGTATTTT.

This clonotype was observed a handful of times. This chain joins TRBV4-3 and TRBJ2-5; D possibly corresponds to TRBD2 (5 bases). The CDR3 length is 14 residues. CDR1 and CDR2 from the germline V gene are LGHNA and YSLEER. The V end lost 1 base, the J end lost 4 bases, and 10 bases lay between the germline ends. The CDR3 protein is CASSQAVRGETQYF. The CDR3 DNA sequence: TGCGCCAGCAGCCAAGCCGTCCGGGGAGAGACCCAGTACTTC.

This clonotype has more than one count but fewer than ten. The chain joins TRBV20-1 to TRBJ1-4; tentative D call: TRBD1 (5 bases). Trimming left V 5 bases short and J 7 bases short, with 20 bases between. Germline V gives CDR1 DFQATT, CDR2 SNEGSKA (reference sequence). The CDR3 has 15 amino acids. The CDR3 sequence: CSAALAGAGGEKLFF. Here the CDR3 DNA reads TGCAGTGCTGCCCTCGCCGGGGCTGGTGGTGAAAAACTGTTTTTT.

This clonotype has a count of ten or more. The chain joins TRBV12-3 or TRBV12-4 to TRBJ1-6; D unclear. The CDR3 covers 14 residues. The ends were cut back, 5 bases at V and 4 bases at J, with 9 bases in the middle. As DNA, the CDR3 is TGTGCCAGCAGTACCGGACGGTATAATTCACCCCTCCACTTT. Translation: CASSTGRYNSPLHF.

Remarks on this clonotype: With a much larger clone just one base away, this may be a read error. This chain joins TRBV4-1 and TRBJ2-7, with D perhaps TRBD2 (6 bases). Germline V gene lookup returns CDR1 MGHRA and CDR2 YSYEKL. The CDR3 has 15 residues. CDR3 DNA sequence: TGCGCCAACAGCCAAGTAAGGGCGGGGCACTACGAGCAGTACTTC. Encoded protein: CANSQVRAGHYEQYF.

V usage is TRBV20-1 and J usage is TRBJ2-7; D is undetermined. Trimming removed 1 base from V and 7 bases from J, with 11 bases in between. The CDR3 contains 12 residues. The germline V gene encodes CDR1 DFQATT and CDR2 SNEGSKA (reference sequence). The CDR3 region has the DNA TGCAGTGCTAGAGTCCCTGGGGAAGAGCAGTACTTC. Amino acids: CSARVPGEEQYF.

This clonotype occurred many times. V and J are TRBV11-3 and TRBJ2-7; 10 bases agree with TRBD1. This CDR3 contains 15 residues. V lost 5 bases and J lost 5; bases outside the gene matches: 9. CDR1 is SGHNT and CDR2 is YENEEA in the germline V gene. The CDR3 loop reads CASSPRQGANHEQYF. Here the CDR3 DNA reads TGTGCCAGCAGCCCTCGACAGGGGGCAAACCACGAGCAGTACTTC.

This clonotype was picked up many times. The V and J genes are TRBV14 and TRBJ1-1; 7 nucleotides match TRBD1. Germline lookup yields CDR1 SGHDN and CDR2 FVKESK. There are 15 residues in the CDR3. V gave up 4 bases and J gave up 2 bases; unmatched junction bases: 7. The CDR3: CASSLRQGINTEAFF. DNA of the CDR3: TGTGCCAGCAGCCTCAGACAGGGAATAAACACTGAAGCTTTCTTT. Full variable domain (remainder filled in from reference TRBV14 and TRBJ1-1): EAGVTQFPSHSVIEKGQTVTLRCDPISGHDNLYWYRRVMGKEIKFLLHFVKESKQDESGMPNNRFLAERTGGTYSTLKVQPAELEDSGVYFCASSLRQGINTEAFFGQGTRLTVV.

This clonotype was picked up many times. The chain has TRBV28 and TRBJ2-3; 12 positions match TRBD1. This CDR3 spans 16 amino acids. The J segment lost 4 bases and the V segment lost 1 base, leaving 3 bases of the junction unmatched. Germline values: CDR1 MDHEN, CDR2 SYDVKM. The CDR3 spells CASSLSGTGGADTQYF. Written as DNA, the CDR3 is TGTGCCAGCAGTTTATCCGGGACAGGGGGCGCAGATACGCAGTATTTT.

Comments on this clonotype: This may be a read error: a much more frequent sequence differs by one nucleotide. The chain links TRBV6-4 to TRBJ1-1; TRBD1 matches 7 bases. This CDR3 region has 13 residues. Germline assignment: CDR1 MRHNA and CDR2 SNTAGT. V lost 6 bases to trimming and J lost 1 base; unmatched junction nucleotides: 2. CDR3 in DNA: TGTGCCAGCAGCGACAGGGAGAACACTGAAGCTTTCTTT. It translates to CASSDRENTEAFF.

The chain joins TRBV7-6 to TRBJ2-3, with D perhaps matching TRBD1 (6 bases). CDR1 is SGHVS and CDR2 is FNYEAQ in the germline V gene. This CDR3 is 15 amino acids long. V was clipped by 0 bases and J by 4 bases, with 11 bases between them. The CDR3 DNA reads TGTGCCAGCAGCTTAGCAACAGGGACCTCAGATACGCAGTATTTT. Its translation: CASSLATGTSDTQYF. Supplemented by reference TRBV7-6 and TRBJ2-3, the full variable domain reads GAGVSQSPRYKVTKRGQDVALRCDPISGHVSLYWYRQALGQGPEFLTYFNYEAQQDKSGLPNDRFSAERPEGSISTLTIQRTEQRDSAMYRCASSLATGTSDTQYFGPGTRLTVL.

Many counts were recorded for this clonotype. This chain connects TRBV6-1 to TRBJ2-1, with D possibly being TRBD2 (5 bases). The CDR3 spans 15 residues. Germline loops: CDR1 MNHNS, CDR2 SASEGT. Trimming stripped 5 bases from V and 6 bases from J, with 17 bases between. The CDR3 loop is CASSIRGLSANEQFF. DNA of the CDR3: TGTGCCAGCAGTATAAGAGGGTTAAGCGCCAATGAGCAGTTCTTC.